The clone carrying this TCR beta chain was recorded only once. The data are from a study of blood T cell repertoires in COVID-19. In the authors' methods: Estimation of nucleated cell counts relied on the amplification of reference gene primers. Sequenced by immunoSEQ multiplex PCR; TCRdb stores in-frame clones only, minus some. V and J calls plus clone size are reproduced from that table; the DNA served to infer D and trimming. The sample includes hundreds of thousands of clones, about 88% of them seen just once. Germline loops: CDR1 SGHAT, CDR2 FQNNGV. Trimming removed 0 bases from V and 6 bases from J, with 12 bases in between. The CDR3 has 15 amino acids.

This sequence was found in a woman between 40 and 55 years old who had recovered from COVID-19. What was sequenced was PBMCs or T cells enriched from blood (not recorded which). The V gene is TRBV11-2, the J gene TRBJ2-1, with D possibly being TRBD2 (7 bases). The CDR3 loop is CASSLDRGGFNEQFF. The CDR3 region has the DNA TGTGCCAGCAGCTTAGATAGGGGGGGGTTCAATGAGCAGTTCTTC.